The rows below give T cell receptor beta chains drawn from one sample of a study of brain T cells in children with intractable seizures. Measured with immunoSEQ multiplex PCR; TCRdb has only the in-frame clones, and not every one. The sample has roughly 80,000 clones; roughly 91% are singletons. Sequences were derived from peripheral blood, sampled at surgery. These receptor sequences come from a boy younger than two with tuberous sclerosis and intractable seizures. CDR3s include the opening cysteine and the closing phenylalanine or tryptophan. D genes are given only for firm matches. Rows may omit the clone size; those that give it use once, few, many or a size class.

D: TRBD2
V: TRBV7-3
J: TRBJ2-3
length: 17
size: NA
DNA: TGTGCCAGCAGCCCCACGCTGGGGGGAGGGCCCACAGATACGCAGTATTTT
CDR3: CASSPTLGGGPTDTQYF

D: TRBD1
V: TRBV5-1
J: TRBJ2-3
length: 19
size: NA
DNA: TGCGCCAGCAGCCCAGCCCCCAGGGGGACAGCGTCGCTTACAGATACGCAGTATTTT
CDR3: CASSPAPRGTASLTDTQYF

D: TRBD2
V: TRBV6-6
J: TRBJ2-7
length: 15
size: NA
DNA: TGTGCCAGCAGTTATGGCCTAGCGGGGGGGCACGAGCAGTACTTC
CDR3: CASSYGLAGGHEQYF

D: NA
V: TRBV29-1
J: TRBJ2-1
length: 12
size: NA
DNA: TGCAGCGTTGGTTCGGGGTACAATGAGCAGTTCTTC
CDR3: CSVGSGYNEQFF

D: NA
V: TRBV12-2
J: TRBJ2-4
length: 20
size: once
DNA: TGTGCAAGTCGCTTAGTCGGGGTGCTAGCGGGGCCCCTAGCCAAAAACATTCAGTACTTC
CDR3: CASRLVGVLAGPLAKNIQYF

D: NA
V: TRBV19
J: TRBJ2-7
length: 15
size: NA
DNA: TGTGCCAGTAGAGATCCGACCGGAGGTTCCTACGAGCAGTACTTC
CDR3: CASRDPTGGSYEQYF

D: NA
V: TRBV28
J: TRBJ2-7
length: 15
size: NA
DNA: TGTGCCACCATTGGCGCTCCGGGACCGGCCTTCGAGCAGTACTTC
CDR3: CATIGAPGPAFEQYF

D: NA
V: TRBV20-1
J: TRBJ2-1
length: 12
size: few
DNA: TGCAGTGCTAGTCGGGAGTGGAATGAGCAGTTCTTC
CDR3: CSASREWNEQFF

D: NA
V: TRBV7-9
J: TRBJ1-6
length: 14
size: few
DNA: TGTGCCAGCAGCTCCCAGATTGGGACCTCACCCCTCCACTTT
CDR3: CASSSQIGTSPLHF

D: TRBD1
V: TRBV20-1
J: TRBJ1-5
length: 15
size: NA
DNA: TGCAGTGCTAGTCTCCCGGACAGGGCGAGTCAGCCCCAGCATTTT
CDR3: CSASLPDRASQPQHF

D: NA
V: TRBV6-6
J: TRBJ2-5
length: 16
size: NA
DNA: TGTGCCAGCAGTTACTTCAAGAGCAATACCCTTGGGACCCAGTACTTC
CDR3: CASSYFKSNTLGTQYF

D: TRBD2
V: TRBV24-1
J: TRBJ2-2
length: 17
size: NA
DNA: TGTGCCACCAGTGATATTCCGACTAGCGGGGGCACCGGGGAGCTGTTTTTT
CDR3: CATSDIPTSGGTGELFF

D: NA
V: TRBV9
J: TRBJ1-6
length: 13
size: few
DNA: TGTGCCAGCAGCGTAAATTCGAATTCACCCCTCCACTTT
CDR3: CASSVNSNSPLHF

D: TRBD2
V: TRBV5-6
J: TRBJ2-7
length: 16
size: NA
DNA: TGTGCCAGCAGCTTCCGGAGTAGCGGGAGATCCTACGAGCAGTACTTC
CDR3: CASSFRSSGRSYEQYF

D: TRBD2
V: TRBV4-2
J: TRBJ2-1
length: 16
size: NA
DNA: TGTGCCAGCAAAGGGACTAGCGGGAGCACCTACAATGAGCAGTTCTTC
CDR3: CASKGTSGSTYNEQFF

D: TRBD2
V: TRBV6-5
J: TRBJ2-1
length: 16
size: NA
DNA: TGTGCCAGCAGTTCGGGTGGGAGCGGGGTCTACAATGAGCAGTTCTTC
CDR3: CASSSGGSGVYNEQFF

D: TRBD2
V: TRBV6-5
J: TRBJ2-1
length: 16
size: NA
DNA: TGTGCCAGCAGTTACCTAGCGGGGGGGCTTGGGAATGAGCAGTTCTTC
CDR3: CASSYLAGGLGNEQFF

D: NA
V: TRBV28
J: TRBJ1-4
length: 16
size: NA
DNA: TGTGCCAGCAGTTTTGGGTGGGCCGTGAGGGATGAAAAACTGTTTTTT
CDR3: CASSFGWAVRDEKLFF

D: TRBD2
V: TRBV15
J: TRBJ2-1
length: 16
size: NA
DNA: TGTGCCACCAGCAGAGCGGCGGGAGATTCCTACAATGAGCAGTTCTTC
CDR3: CATSRAAGDSYNEQFF

D: NA
V: TRBV6-5
J: TRBJ1-1
length: 13
size: NA
DNA: TGTGCCAGCAGGATACTAAGTTACACTGAAGCTTTCTTT
CDR3: CASRILSYTEAFF

D: NA
V: TRBV5-1
J: TRBJ1-3
length: 15
size: NA
DNA: TGCGCCAGCAGCTTGGAGGCCGTCTCTGGAAACACCATATATTTT
CDR3: CASSLEAVSGNTIYF

D: TRBD1
V: TRBV11-3
J: TRBJ2-3
length: 14
size: NA
DNA: TGTGCCAGCAGCCCCCGCGGACAGGCAGATACGCAGTATTTT
CDR3: CASSPRGQADTQYF

D: TRBD2
V: TRBV28
J: TRBJ2-1
length: 15
size: NA
DNA: TGTGCCCTATTTGAACTAGCGGGATTGTACAATGAGCAGTTCTTC
CDR3: CALFELAGLYNEQFF

D: TRBD1
V: TRBV6-5
J: TRBJ1-2
length: 14
size: NA
DNA: TGTGCCAGCCGGAGGACAGGCTCCCTCCCTGGCTACACCTTC
CDR3: CASRRTGSLPGYTF

D: NA
V: TRBV9
J: TRBJ2-5
length: 16
size: NA
DNA: TGTGCCAGCAGCGTAGGAGCTGGATCAACCATGGAGACCCAGTACTTC
CDR3: CASSVGAGSTMETQYF

D: NA
V: TRBV5-6
J: TRBJ2-2
length: 12
size: NA
DNA: TGTGCCAGCAGCTTAGTCGCTGGGGAGCTGTTTTTT
CDR3: CASSLVAGELFF

D: NA
V: TRBV7-9
J: TRBJ2-1
length: 14
size: NA
DNA: TGTGCCAGCCGATTTCCGGACAGCCACAATGAGCAGTTCTTC
CDR3: CASRFPDSHNEQFF

D: NA
V: TRBV6-5
J: TRBJ2-7
length: 15
size: NA
DNA: TGTGCCAGCAGTTACCCCTCCAGGGGCTCCTACGAGCAGTACTTC
CDR3: CASSYPSRGSYEQYF

D: NA
V: TRBV12-3/TRBV12-4
J: TRBJ2-7
length: 13
size: NA
DNA: TGTGCCAGCAGCCCCGGGACCCTCTACGAGCAGTACTTC
CDR3: CASSPGTLYEQYF

D: NA
V: TRBV7-2
J: TRBJ2-3
length: 13
size: NA
DNA: TGTGCCAGCAGCTTAGCGCATGAGGATACGCAGTATTTT
CDR3: CASSLAHEDTQYF

D: TRBD1
V: TRBV5-1
J: TRBJ2-7
length: 16
size: NA
DNA: TGCGCCAGCAGCCCTACTCCCGGGACAGGGACAGTCGAGCAGTACTTC
CDR3: CASSPTPGTGTVEQYF

D: TRBD2
V: TRBV11-2
J: TRBJ2-1
length: 15
size: NA
DNA: TGTGCCAGCAGCCCAAAAACTAGCGTTCGGAATGAGCAGTTCTTC
CDR3: CASSPKTSVRNEQFF

D: NA
V: TRBV4-1
J: TRBJ2-5
length: 13
size: NA
DNA: TGCGCCAGCAGCCGTAGAGAGGAGGAGACCCAGTACTTC
CDR3: CASSRREEETQYF

D: NA
V: TRBV19
J: TRBJ2-7
length: 13
size: NA
DNA: TGTGCCAGTAGTATAGATGGGACCTACGAGCAGTACTTC
CDR3: CASSIDGTYEQYF

D: TRBD2
V: TRBV7-9
J: TRBJ2-1
length: 16
size: once
DNA: TGTGCCAGCAGCTCCTTAGCGGGAGGGCCCTACAATGAGCAGTTCTTC
CDR3: CASSSLAGGPYNEQFF

D: NA
V: TRBV2
J: TRBJ1-4
length: 11
size: NA
DNA: TGTGCCAGCAGCGCCAATGAAAAACTGTTTTTT
CDR3: CASSANEKLFF

D: NA
V: TRBV5-5
J: TRBJ2-3
length: 16
size: NA
DNA: TGTGCCAGCAGCTTTTGGAGACTCCTCACGGCAGATACGCAGTATTTT
CDR3: CASSFWRLLTADTQYF

D: NA
V: TRBV9
J: TRBJ2-2
length: 15
size: NA
DNA: TGTGCCAGCAGCCCTCACAGGAGGGACACCGGGGAGCTGTTTTTT
CDR3: CASSPHRRDTGELFF

D: NA
V: TRBV6-6
J: TRBJ2-6
length: 15
size: NA
DNA: TGTGCCAGCAGTTACTCGGTTTTCGGGGCCAACGTCCTGACTTTC
CDR3: CASSYSVFGANVLTF

D: TRBD1
V: TRBV19
J: TRBJ2-2
length: 15
size: NA
DNA: TGTGCCAGTACCCCGGGACAGGGTTTATGGGGGGAGCTGTTTTTT
CDR3: CASTPGQGLWGELFF

D: NA
V: TRBV5-1
J: TRBJ2-5
length: 14
size: once
DNA: TGCGCCAGCAGCTTGGAACTAGGTGGGGAGACCCAGTACTTC
CDR3: CASSLELGGETQYF

D: TRBD2
V: TRBV11-2
J: TRBJ2-5
length: 13
size: NA
DNA: TGTGCCAGCAGGCTGGGGGGGCAAGAGACCCAGTACTTC
CDR3: CASRLGGQETQYF

D: NA
V: TRBV6-5
J: TRBJ2-7
length: 13
size: once
DNA: TGTGCCAGCAGTTTACGCCCACCCTACGAGCAGTACTTC
CDR3: CASSLRPPYEQYF

D: TRBD1
V: TRBV27
J: TRBJ2-5
length: 14
size: NA
DNA: TGTGCCAGCACTCTTTCAGACAGGGCTGAGACCCAGTACTTC
CDR3: CASTLSDRAETQYF

D: TRBD1
V: TRBV4-1
J: TRBJ1-1
length: 19
size: NA
DNA: TGCGCCAGCAGCCAAGATTTGCGACAGGGACGAATTTTCAACACTGAAGCTTTCTTT
CDR3: CASSQDLRQGRIFNTEAFF

D: TRBD2
V: TRBV9
J: TRBJ2-7
length: 15
size: NA
DNA: TGTGCCAGCAGCCCTGTGGTAGCGGGAGGGTACGAGCAGTACTTC
CDR3: CASSPVVAGGYEQYF

D: NA
V: TRBV30
J: TRBJ1-1
length: 15
size: NA
DNA: TGTGCCTGGAGTCGAGGGCAGCTTATGAACACTGAAGCTTTCTTT
CDR3: CAWSRGQLMNTEAFF

D: NA
V: TRBV21-1
J: TRBJ1-5
length: 12
size: NA
DNA: TGTGCCAGCAGCAAAGCGCTTGCCCTGGGAGATTTT
CDR3: CASSKALALGDF

D: TRBD1
V: TRBV6-5
J: TRBJ1-2
length: 15
size: NA
DNA: TGTGCCAGCAGGGCGTTAGAATCTACCCTGGACAGGGCCACCTTC
CDR3: CASRALESTLDRATF

D: TRBD1
V: TRBV19
J: TRBJ2-5
length: 15
size: NA
DNA: TGTGCCAGTAGTTTGAGGGGGCTTGGAGAAGAGACCCAGTACTTC
CDR3: CASSLRGLGEETQYF

D: NA
V: TRBV6-5
J: TRBJ1-1
length: 14
size: NA
DNA: TGTGCCAGCAGTTACTACGGTTCGAACACTGAAGCTTTCTTT
CDR3: CASSYYGSNTEAFF

D: NA
V: TRBV5-1
J: TRBJ2-7
length: 12
size: NA
DNA: TGCGCCAGCAGCCGGGACTTCTACGAGCAGTACTTC
CDR3: CASSRDFYEQYF

D: NA
V: TRBV5-1
J: TRBJ1-1
length: 17
size: NA
DNA: TGCGCCAGCAGCTTGCGGGGACGGGGCAACATGAACACTGAAGCTTTCTTT
CDR3: CASSLRGRGNMNTEAFF